The 17 T cell receptor beta chains below were found in one sample sequenced in a study of blood T cell repertoires in COVID-19. The assay was immunoSEQ multiplex PCR, and TCRdb's table has in-frame clones only and misses some. The sample contains under 400,000 clones, 70% to 90% of which appear only once. The specimen was peripheral blood. The receptor source for this set is a woman younger than 45 with COVID-19, enrolled during active disease.

The genes are TRBV28 and TRBJ2-7; perhaps TRBD1 as D (5 bases). The CDR3 runs 14 residues. Between the trimmed V and J ends, which lost 5 bases and 4 bases, there was a span of 15 bases. Germline V CDR1 and CDR2: MDHEN, SYDVKM. The CDR3 protein is CASSPGYPIYEQYF. In DNA, the CDR3 is TGTGCCAGCAGTCCAGGGTATCCCATATACGAGCAGTACTTC. The whole variable domain, filled in from reference TRBV28 and TRBJ2-7, reads DVKVTQSSRYLVKRTGEKVFLECVQDMDHENMFWYRQDPGLGLRLIYFSYDVKMKEKGDIPEGYSVSREKKERFSLILESASTNQTSMYLCASSPGYPIYEQYFGPGTRLTVT.

The chain couples TRBV6-2 or TRBV6-3 to TRBJ2-7; TRBD1 matches at 9 bases. The V and J ends lost 0 bases and 0 bases, in that order; junction bases with no gene match: 6. Germline V gene sequence: CDR1 MNHEY, CDR2 SVGEGT. The CDR3 is made up of 17 amino acids. The CDR3, as DNA: TGTGCCAGCAGTTACTCTGGACAGGGGTCAAGCTCCTACGAGCAGTACTTC. Its protein product is CASSYSGQGSSSYEQYF.

The rearrangement joins TRBV3-1 (or the pseudogene TRBV3-2) to TRBJ2-2, with D possibly matching TRBD1 (6 bases). The CDR3 contains 14 residues. Germline V gene sequence: CDR1 LGHDT, CDR2 YNNKEL (reference sequence). The germline V and J ends were trimmed by 8 bases and 6 bases, with 16 bases remaining between them. The CDR3 reads CASGDRTASGELFF. The CDR3 DNA sequence: TGTGCCAGCGGAGACAGGACTGCCTCCGGGGAGCTGTTTTTT.

This clone has only one observation. The genes are TRBV13 and TRBJ1-1; D call uncertain. V lost 3 bases and J 2 bases, leaving 4 bases between the germline ends. This CDR3 spans 12 amino acids. Germline CDR1 and CDR2: PRHDT and FYEKMQ (reference sequence). CDR3 bases: TGTGCCAGCAGCTTCCCAAACACTGAAGCTTTCTTT. Protein: CASSFPNTEAFF.

This clone was counted a single time. The genes are TRBV3-1 (or the pseudogene TRBV3-2) and TRBJ1-6; no definite D call. CDR3 length: 15 amino acids. Germline V gene data show CDR1 as LGHDT and CDR2 as YNNKEL (reference sequence). Trimming took 1 base from V and 4 from J, leaving 8 bases between them. The CDR3 spells CASSQGWQYNSPLHF. CDR3 coding DNA: TGTGCCAGCAGCCAAGGTTGGCAGTATAATTCACCCCTCCACTTT.

The chain uses TRBV27 and TRBJ2-3, with 10 bases matching TRBD2. V dropped 6 bases and J dropped 6; count of bases not matched to a gene: 12. The germline V gene encodes CDR1 MNHEY and CDR2 SMNVEV (reference sequence). This CDR3 comprises 16 residues. Here the CDR3 reads CASSLTSGGATDTQYF. The DNA of the CDR3 is TGTGCCAGCAGCCTAACCAGCGGGGGGGCGACGGATACGCAGTATTTT.

DNA for the CDR3: TGCGCCAGCAGCCCTCAATCTGGACAGGAAGCTTTCTTT. It encodes CASSPQSGQEAFF. The rearrangement links TRBV4-1 to TRBJ1-1; possible D gene TRBD1, 6 bases. This CDR3 spans 13 amino acids. CDR1 is MGHRA and CDR2 is YSYEKL in the germline V gene. The V end was cut by 4 bases, the J end by 8 bases, with 14 bases between.

This chain links TRBV15 with TRBJ2-2; possibly TRBD1 for D (5 bases). Germline V gene sequence: CDR1 LNHNV, CDR2 YYDKDF (reference sequence). The CDR3 has 14 amino acids. V lost 1 base, J lost 6 bases, and 9 bases lay in between. CDR3 nucleotides: TGTGCCACCAGCAGAGCAGGGCTCCCCGGGGAGCTGTTTTTT. Its protein product is CATSRAGLPGELFF.

The rearrangement joins TRBV6-1 to TRBJ1-1; D not resolved. This CDR3 is built from 16 residues. Germline V gene sequence: CDR1 MNHNS, CDR2 SASEGT. V gave up 1 base and J gave up 6 bases, with 18 bases separating them. CDR3 bases: TGTGCCAGCAGTGAAGGAGGGTATGGAGGTAACGCTGAAGCTTTCTTT. It yields the protein CASSEGGYGGNAEAFF.

V gene TRBV6-5 combines with J gene TRBJ1-2; the match to TRBD1 covers 7 bases. Germline V gene sequence: CDR1 MNHEY, CDR2 SVGAGI. The CDR3 length is 11 residues. V gave up 8 bases and J gave up 3 bases; unmatched junction bases: 0. The CDR3 DNA reads TGTGCCAGCGGACAGGACTATGGCTACACCTTC. Protein sequence: CASGQDYGYTF.

This sequence joins TRBV27 and TRBJ2-3, with 12 bases fitting TRBD2. The V gene's germline CDR1 is MNHEY and CDR2 SMNVEV (reference sequence). V gave up 7 bases and J gave up 6 bases; unmatched junction bases: 5. This CDR3 region has 14 residues. The CDR3 DNA is TGTGCCAGCACTAGCGGGGGGGCTGGCGATACGCAGTATTTT. This translates into CASTSGGAGDTQYF.

V gene TRBV27 combines with J gene TRBJ1-2, with unresolved D. The CDR3 contains 15 residues. The V gene's germline CDR1 is MNHEY and CDR2 SMNVEV (reference sequence). V lost 3 bases and J 2 bases, leaving 13 bases between the germline ends. CDR3 DNA sequence: TGTGCCAGCAGTTTTTCCCGGGTGTTAAACTATGGCTACACCTTC. Translation gives CASSFSRVLNYGYTF.

This chain's CDR3 is CASSVERGPHEKLFF. As DNA, the CDR3 is TGTGCCAGCAGTGTGGAGAGGGGGCCCCATGAAAAACTGTTTTTT. This rearrangement joins TRBV2 to TRBJ1-4; 7 bases agree with TRBD1. Germline V gene lookup returns CDR1 SNHLY and CDR2 FYNNEI. The CDR3 contains 15 residues. J gave up 6 bases and V 4 bases, and 8 bases lay outside the gene matches. Using reference TRBV2 and TRBJ1-4 for the parts outside the CDR3, the full variable domain is EPEVTQTPSHQVTQMGQEVILRCVPISNHLYFYWYRQILGQKVEFLVSFYNNEISEKSEIFDDQFSVERPDGSNFTLKIRSTKLEDSAMYFCASSVERGPHEKLFFGSGTQLSVL.

The V call is TRBV27, the J call TRBJ1-2, with 7 bases fitting TRBD1. Germline V gene data show CDR1 as MNHEY and CDR2 as SMNVEV (reference sequence). V dropped 3 bases and J dropped 1; count of bases not matched to a gene: 8. This CDR3 has 16 amino acids. Here the CDR3 reads CASSLTGYSLNYGYTF. CDR3 DNA sequence: TGTGCCAGCAGTTTGACAGGGTACTCCCTTAACTATGGCTACACCTTC.

The V and J genes are TRBV18 and TRBJ2-3, with D tentatively TRBD1 (6 bases). Between the trimmed V and J ends, which lost 1 base and 1 base, there was a span of 15 bases. Germline lookup yields CDR1 KGHSH and CDR2 LQKENI. The CDR3 runs 17 residues. The CDR3 DNA is TGTGCCAGCTCACCACAGTTTCGGACAGCTGGCACAGATACGCAGTATTTT. Residues: CASSPQFRTAGTDTQYF.

The V and J genes are TRBV7-2 and TRBJ1-1, with 7 bases that match TRBD1. CDR1 SGHTA and CDR2 FQGNSA come from the germline V gene. V dropped 2 bases and J dropped 5; count of bases not matched to a gene: 5. This CDR3 spans 14 amino acids. The CDR3 DNA follows: TGTGCCAGCAGCTTAAACAGGGGATCGACTGAAGCTTTCTTT. Its protein product is CASSLNRGSTEAFF.

The chain couples TRBV27 to TRBJ2-5, with 8 bases matching TRBD2. Looked up from germline, CDR1 is MNHEY and CDR2 is SMNVEV (reference sequence). CDR3 size: 14 residues. V shed 6 bases and J 3 bases; nucleotides not matched to a gene: 6. Here the CDR3 reads CASRSTGGEETQYF. Written as DNA, the CDR3 is TGTGCCAGCAGATCGACGGGGGGGGAAGAGACCCAGTACTTC.